This T cell receptor (beta chain) was obtained from a study of blood T cells in healthy people across ages (dated by TCRdb to the mid-2010s). Study-wide context: Template switching captured roughly one uniquely barcoded TCR beta cDNA molecule per two T cells in model experiments. Using deep sequencing normalized with unique cDNA molecular identifiers, the study measured how TCR beta repertoire diversity changes with age. Four age groups were formed from the donors: young (average approximately 15 years), middle-aged (approximately 40), aged (about 68) and long-lived (approximately 80). To avoid experimental bias, donors of different ages were randomly spread across the sequencing lanes. For two donors (one aged 18 to 29 and one aged 80 or older), the study analyzed two additional independent replicas of 1 million unique cDNA reads from the same blood draw.

Concerning this clonotype: Its antigen is unknown. Base qualities are not at hand, and no much larger clone is one base apart.

The method behind the library was 5' RACE. The instrument was an Illumina HiSeq 2500. A second PCR of about 6 to 12 cycles was performed with a sample-barcoded 5' primer and a J-beta primer mix. A template-switch 5' adaptor carrying 12 random nucleotides introduced a unique molecular identifier onto each TCR beta cDNA molecule. Each sample yielded at least 3 million CDR3-containing paired-end reads. First-strand cDNA was synthesized from all RNA with the Mint cDNA synthesis kit, primed by a TRBC-specific oligonucleotide. All cDNA was treated with uracil-DNA glycosylase and then went through a first 18-cycle PCR with the universal primers M1SS and BC2_uni_R. As for how the authors treated the data: For normalization, 1 million high-quality reads were randomly selected from each sample, with every read carrying a distinct molecular identifier. Reads with shared molecular identifiers were discarded instead of being binned into consensus sequences. MiTCR, with a Q25 quality threshold and the strictest error-elimination algorithm, was used for CDR3 identification, clonotype clustering and error correction. Lower-bound total TCR beta diversity was estimated with a nonparametric unseen species model using Euler transformation. TCRdb reprocessing: public reads trimmed at Q25 with fastp, clones called with MiXCR, in-frame beta chains kept. Each entry is one CDR3 protein sequence, shown with its most common DNA and genes. The V and J calls reflect TCRdb's pipeline rather than the authors' work. The sample table lists about 1.5 million distinct CDR3 sequences, 35% to 45% of them with a count of one. The top ten hold approximately 4.1% of the sample.

Donors were a few dozen systemically healthy Caucasian individuals from Russia aged roughly 6 to 95 years. Approximately 10 milliliters of peripheral blood were collected from each donor into EDTA-treated Vacutainer tubes. Ficoll-Paque density-gradient centrifugation was used to isolate PBMCs, with at least 6.5 million per sample. Trizol reagent was used to extract total RNA from the PBMCs, yielding at least 6 micrograms per sample. For every donor, flow cytometry on a PBMC aliquot measured the percentage of naive CD45RAhigh/CD27high T cells. CDR1 and CDR2, looked up from the germline V gene (reference sequence), are MNHEY and SMNVEV. The CDR3, cysteine through phenylalanine, is 15 amino acids long. CDR3 DNA only is kept here, 45 bases in frame from base 1. V was cut back by 3 bases and J by 0 bases, leaving a gap of 11 bases between them. The study at large found these results: Total diversity estimates from one million sequenced T cells were considered lower bounds and underestimates. Donor CMV infection status was unknown, potentially confounding age-related changes in expanded clonotypes. Observed TCR beta diversity per million T cells fell roughly linearly with age, and a significant reduction was already apparent by age roughly 40. The percentage of naive T cells measured by flow cytometry correlated strongly with observed TCR beta diversity. Since profiling was done on bulk unsorted PBMCs, naive and antigen-experienced compartments could not be conclusively compared. The long-lived group showed more naive CD4+ T cells, fewer expanded clones and increased TCR diversity than the aged group, suggesting age selection.

The chain uses TRBV27 and TRBJ2-5; the D segment could be TRBD2, given 5 matching bases. The sample comprised blood. This clonotype was obtained from a woman aged 18-30 years in good health. The CDR3 loop reads CASSFLSGNQETQYF. The DNA reads as follows: TGTGCCAGCAGTTTCTTGAGCGGAAACCAAGAGACCCAGTACTTC.